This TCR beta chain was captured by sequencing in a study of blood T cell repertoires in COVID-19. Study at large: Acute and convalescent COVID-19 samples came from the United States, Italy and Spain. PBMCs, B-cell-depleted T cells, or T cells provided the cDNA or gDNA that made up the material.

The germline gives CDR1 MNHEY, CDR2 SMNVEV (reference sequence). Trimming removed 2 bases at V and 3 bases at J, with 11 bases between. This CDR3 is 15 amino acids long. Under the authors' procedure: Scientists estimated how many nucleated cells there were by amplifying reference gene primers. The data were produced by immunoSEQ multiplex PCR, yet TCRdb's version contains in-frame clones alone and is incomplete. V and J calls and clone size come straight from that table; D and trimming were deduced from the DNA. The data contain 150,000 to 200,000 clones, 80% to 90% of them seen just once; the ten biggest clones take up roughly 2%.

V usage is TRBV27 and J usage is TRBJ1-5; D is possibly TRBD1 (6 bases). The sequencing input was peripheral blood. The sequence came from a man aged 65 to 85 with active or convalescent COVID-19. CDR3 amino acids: CASSLVGQYNQPQHF. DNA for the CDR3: TGTGCCAGCAGTTTAGTCGGACAGTACAATCAGCCCCAGCATTTT.